The rows below give T cell receptor beta chains drawn from one sample of a study of beta chain features in type 1 diabetes. Assay: immunoSEQ multiplex PCR; the TCRdb copy retains only in-frame clones and omits some. The sample contains 25,000 to 35,000 clones, roughly 61% of which appear only once. The sequencing sample was made of Tregs from blood. These receptor sequences come from a woman in her twenties or thirties with type 1 diabetes. CDR3s include the opening cysteine and the closing phenylalanine or tryptophan. The order of the fields is V gene, J gene, D gene, clone size, CDR3 DNA, CDR3 protein. A D gene is named only where the DNA matches it firmly. Clone size, where shown, is once, few, many, or a class for clones that have expanded.

TRBV5-1	TRBJ2-6	TRBD1	.	TGCGCCAGCAGCTGGGACAGGGGGCTAGAAACTGGGGCCAACGTCCTGACTTTC	CASSWDRGLETGANVLTF
TRBV6-5	TRBJ2-7	.	.	TGTGCCAGCAGGGCTTTGGGACTTGAGCACTTC	CASRALGLEHF
TRBV19	TRBJ2-7	TRBD1	few	TGTGCCAGTAGCTATCCGGGACAGGGGTCTGACGAGCAGTACTTC	CASSYPGQGSDEQYF
TRBV7-8	TRBJ2-2	TRBD2	.	TGTGCCAGCAGCACTCGACTAGCGGGAGCAACCGGGGAGCTGTTTTTT	CASSTRLAGATGELFF
TRBV5-1	TRBJ2-3	TRBD1	.	TGCGCCAGCAGCTTCCGGGACAGCAGCACAGATACGCAGTATTTT	CASSFRDSSTDTQYF
TRBV6-5	TRBJ2-1	TRBD2	.	TGTGCCAGCAGAAAGGGACTAGCTTCCAATGAGCAGTTCTTC	CASRKGLASNEQFF
TRBV6-1	TRBJ2-7	TRBD2	.	TGTGCCAGCAGTGAAGGGACTAGCGAATCTCGCGAGCAGTACTTC	CASSEGTSESREQYF
TRBV11-2	TRBJ2-1	.	.	TGTGCCAGCAGCCGCGATATTAGCTCTGGGGAGCAGTTCTTC	CASSRDISSGEQFF
TRBV5-1	TRBJ2-1	TRBD2	.	TGCGCCAGCAGCCTGGGACTAGCGGGAACGGATGAGCAGTTCTTC	CASSLGLAGTDEQFF
TRBV6-5	TRBJ1-1	TRBD1	.	TGTGCCAGCAACGGACAGGGAAGCACTGAAGCTTTCTTT	CASNGQGSTEAFF
TRBV29-1	TRBJ2-2	TRBD1	.	TGCAGCGTTAGAGGACAGGGCGCCGGGGAGCTGTTTTTT	CSVRGQGAGELFF
TRBV10-3	TRBJ1-5	.	few	TGTGCCATCATTAAGCCCCCCCGGTCTACAGGGATACAGCCCCAGCATTTT	CAIIKPPRSTGIQPQHF
TRBV5-1	TRBJ2-7	.	once	TGCGCCAGACGGCCGGGACAAATCCACGAGCAGTACTTC	CARRPGQIHEQYF
TRBV30	TRBJ2-7	TRBD2	.	TGTGCCTGGAGTGTATATTTCTTCGGGGCTAGCGGAAAGTCCTACGAGCAGTACTTC	CAWSVYFFGASGKSYEQYF
TRBV7-3	TRBJ2-3	TRBD2	few	TGTGCCAGCAGTCCGACCGGGACTAGCGGCACAGATACGCAGTATTTT	CASSPTGTSGTDTQYF
TRBV18	TRBJ1-1	TRBD1	few	TGTGCCAGCGGACAGGAGGGTACTGAAGCTTTCTTT	CASGQEGTEAFF
TRBV28	TRBJ2-5	TRBD1	.	TGTGCCAGCAGTTTATGTCCCGGACAGGGGGCAGAGACCCAGTACTTC	CASSLCPGQGAETQYF
TRBV9	TRBJ2-3	TRBD2	.	TGTGCCAGCAGCAAGACTAGCAGAGCTAGCACAGATACGCAGTATTTT	CASSKTSRASTDTQYF
TRBV7-3	TRBJ2-1	.	.	TGTGCCAGCAGCCCCCAGGGGGGAGCGGGCTACAATGAGCAGTTCTTC	CASSPQGGAGYNEQFF
TRBV18	TRBJ2-3	TRBD2	medium-sized	TGTGCCAGCTCACCAGGACTAGCGGCCACAGATACGCAGTATTTT	CASSPGLAATDTQYF
TRBV28	TRBJ2-7	TRBD2	.	TGTGCCAGCAGTCGAACAGGACTAGCCGCCGACGTCGAGCAGTACTTC	CASSRTGLAADVEQYF
TRBV29-1	TRBJ2-7	TRBD1	.	TGCAGCATTTGGACAGGACGCGAGCAGTACTTC	CSIWTGREQYF
TRBV18	TRBJ1-5	.	.	TGTGCCAGCTCACCACCGCGCGAGGCAGGGAGCAATCAGCCCCAGCATTTT	CASSPPREAGSNQPQHF
TRBV5-1	TRBJ2-3	TRBD1	.	TGCGCCAGCAGCCGACGGGACAGGGTCACAGATACGCAGTATTTT	CASSRRDRVTDTQYF
TRBV7-6	TRBJ2-1	.	.	TGTGCCAGCAGCTTTTACGGGATCCATGAGCAGTTCTTC	CASSFYGIHEQFF
TRBV5-1	TRBJ2-5	.	.	TGCGCCAGCAGCTTGGGGGCGCCGGGGGAGACCCAGTACTTC	CASSLGAPGETQYF
TRBV7-2	TRBJ2-1	.	few	TGTGCCAGCAGCTTAGCCGCGTACAATGAGCAGTTCTTC	CASSLAAYNEQFF
TRBV10-3	TRBJ2-5	TRBD2	.	TGTGCCCCACGGACTAGCGGGAGAAGCCAAGAGACCCAGTACTTC	CAPRTSGRSQETQYF
TRBV5-1	TRBJ1-1	.	.	TGCGCCAGCAGGACTTCGGGCGGGAGGGCTTTCTTT	CASRTSGGRAFF
TRBV5-1	TRBJ1-1	.	.	TGCGCCAGCAGCTTGGCCTTGGGGGGGAGGATGAACACTGAAGCTTTCTTT	CASSLALGGRMNTEAFF
TRBV7-8	TRBJ2-5	TRBD2	.	TGTGCCAGCAGCTTATACGGGGCGGGAGGACAAGAGACCCAGTACTTC	CASSLYGAGGQETQYF
TRBV5-8	TRBJ1-3	TRBD1	medium-sized	TGTGCCAGCGGACAGGATTTCGGAAACACCATATATTTT	CASGQDFGNTIYF
TRBV11-2	TRBJ2-7	TRBD1	.	TGTGCCAGCAGCTTAGTAGGGGGCCTCTACGAGCAGTACTTC	CASSLVGGLYEQYF
TRBV7-3	TRBJ2-1	TRBD2	.	TGTGCCAGCAGCCCCTCTGGGGGACTAGCCTACAATGAGCAGTTCTTC	CASSPSGGLAYNEQFF
TRBV18	TRBJ1-1	TRBD1	.	TGTGCCAGCTCACCATTCACCGACAGGGGAGGCTCGGGCACTGAAGCTTTCTTT	CASSPFTDRGGSGTEAFF
TRBV7-6	TRBJ2-3	.	.	TGTGCCAGCAGTTCCGGCCCGGCGGGGATCCCAGATACGCAGTATTTT	CASSSGPAGIPDTQYF
TRBV11-2	TRBJ2-2	.	once	TGTGCCAGCAGCGTGGACATAAACACCGGGGAGCTGTTTTTT	CASSVDINTGELFF
TRBV5-1	TRBJ2-3	TRBD2	.	TGCGCCAGCAGCTTTCAGGCTAGCGGGGCGGCAGATACGCAGTATTTT	CASSFQASGAADTQYF